The entry below describes one TCR beta chain. Its antigen remains unknown. These data belong to a study of T cells expressing NK-cell markers. As for the study in general: Obtained from sorted CD3+CD56+NKG2C+, CD3+CD56+NKG2C- and CD3+CD56-NKG2C+ T cells were the TCR beta repertoires. Among eight sequenced donors, seven carried HCMV seropositivity while one was seronegative.

The CDR3 has 14 residues. The V gene's germline CDR1 is SEHNR and CDR2 FQNEAQ (reference sequence). Study-level findings and limits: Where a few donors were concerned, these clonotypes also led the CD3+CD56-NKG2C+ fraction.

Researchers built TCR beta cDNA using 5'RACE template switching with UMIs. After re-calling the 5' RACE reads, TCRdb lists one entry per CDR3 protein, DNA absent. The sample has a few hundred thousand distinct CDR3 sequences; the top ten hold 5.2%. The chain employs TRBV7-9 and TRBJ2-3. This receptor was taken from a man aged 18 to 69 in good health. Sequencing input: blood T cells: a sorted CD56 or NKG2C T cell subset, CD4+ or CD8+ T cells, or bulk PBMC T cells (not recorded which). The CDR3 reads CASSAGFQADTQYF. Drawing the rest from reference TRBV7-9 and TRBJ2-3, the complete variable domain is DTGVSQNPRHKITKRGQNVTFRCDPISEHNRLYWYRQTLGQGPEFLTYFQNEAQLEKSRLLSDRFSAERPKGSFSTLEIQRTEQGDSAMYLCASSAGFQADTQYFGPGTRLTVL.